A single T cell receptor (beta chain) is shown here with its context. Its target antigen remains unknown. No base-level quality is on record; no much larger clone is a single base apart. The cohort consisted of 600 to 750 healthy bone marrow donors. At the time of sampling, all cohort members were nominally healthy, though unrecorded immune exposures were likely present. The donor was CMV seronegative and belonged to the group of over 300 seronegative cohort members. Every donor gave a peripheral blood sample, and the peripheral blood mononuclear cells from that sample were used for TCR beta sequencing. The Qiagen DNeasy Blood Extraction Kit was used to extract genomic DNA from the blood cell samples. These data come from a study of cytomegalovirus exposure and HLA in healthy donors (dated by TCRdb to the late 2010s). With regard to the full study: In an earlier analysis of 450 to 750 of the donors, about 270 Gb of sequence data and 90 million to 120 million unique TCR beta sequences from about 190 million T cells were reported. Roughly 300 gigabases of sequencing data and roughly 80 million unique TCR sequences made up an early release that covered about 640 HLA-typed donors. Of the 350 to 450 genotyped donors, roughly 80% were placed in the genetic ancestry cluster associated with self-reported Caucasian donors. The study aimed to test whether signatures of past pathogen exposure could be identified by cataloging public T cell receptors. The study profiled the T cell repertoires of 666 subjects by immunosequencing and related them to cytomegalovirus serostatus. In addition to the first cohort of approximately 650 subjects, a separate validation cohort of approximately 120 different subjects was used. To predict cytomegalovirus infection status, the study brought together high-throughput TCR immunosequencing, statistical association of individual TCRs with disease status, and machine learning. To study patterns of TCR occurrence, a later analysis re-analyzed previously published TCR beta repertoires from 550 to 800 donors and added high-resolution HLA genotyping. Rather than using new phenotypic data, the later analysis identified candidate immune exposures from TCR beta sequences and from how often those sequences occurred across donors. An earlier analysis of around 640 of the donors used high-throughput TCR beta sequencing to judge whether each TCR beta V gene segment behaved as functional or pseudogenic. Donor age, sex, ethnicity and CMV serostatus were collected together with the repertoire data. Genome-wide SNP genotypes for about three fifths of the 666 donors were used in a later genetic analysis, which treated that subset as a discovery cohort. Every discovery cohort repertoire had been produced on one sequencing platform. Both class I and class II loci were covered by HLA typing, at four-digit resolution. Typing coverage varied by locus: roughly 620-640 donors for A, B, C, DRB1 and DQB1; roughly 500 for DQA1; some 610 for DPA1; 450 to 480 for DPB1. Several DR-DQ haplotypes were handled as single units for association and clustering because linkage in the cohort was strong. On average, roughly 250,000 unique TCR beta nucleotide sequences were sequenced per donor among about 400 genotyped donors of the cohort, with 15% to 20% of those sequences being non-productive. Beyond this particular receptor, the publication reports: The 87-base-pair reads could not distinguish some IMGT-functional V segments, including TRBV6-2 and TRBV6-3, so those segments were excluded. Broadly in line with IMGT annotations, most TCR beta V segments showed up in productive rearrangements about 87% or about 30% of the time in an earlier analysis of some 590 of the donors. A further reported finding was that TCR beta sequences accurately predicted the HLA-A and HLA-B alleles for most subjects in the first cohort. In a later analysis, the rate of TCR association differed among HLA loci, with DRB1 alleles having the most associated TCRs and HLA-C alleles having the fewest. The sequencing pipeline was judged likely to have produced a cluster of highly shared sequence variants as a technical artifact. Because some donors lacked HLA typing at each locus, the association tests relied only on the typed subset. Roughly uniform sequencing depth across donors was assumed in presence/absence analyses, although this assumption may not hold. Because counts were too low, 15 to 20 rarely observed V segments, including chromosome 9 orphons, were excluded from the earlier analysis of roughly 580 of the donors. For the cohort, immune exposure information was limited to CMV serostatus. In this cohort, only TCR beta chains were sequenced, and detectable features were limited by the absence of alpha or paired-chain data. Several of the top co-occurrence clusters appeared to be linked to parvovirus B19, influenza, CMV and Epstein-Barr virus, according to a later analysis. The classifier was reported to diagnose cytomegalovirus status with high specificity and sensitivity in both the original cohort and the validation cohort. The study gave a list of about 160 TCR beta chains associated with cytomegalovirus. V-gene and J-gene trimming of TCR beta chains was associated with a missense DCLRE1C variant in a later genetic analysis, and the association was replicated in an independent cohort. Across donors, most TCR sequences were observed very rarely, whereas some public TCRs were present in many individuals. The authors suggested that the approach could potentially be extended to other disease states and immunological phenotypes. In vitro tests confirmed that a few of the cytomegalovirus-associated TCR beta chains recognize cytomegalovirus antigens. A later analysis found that HLA-associated TCR beta chains were more clonally expanded and had lower generation probabilities than equally common non-associated chains. Strong co-occurrence of HLA alleles, especially DR and DQ, made assigning TCR associations to individual alleles difficult. Correlated functional status among segregating V segments might be attributable to linkage disequilibrium, but an unknown experimental factor could not be ruled out. Compared with the approximately 670-donor mean, donors in an Asian-associated ancestry cluster had fewer N-insertions in productive TCRs, according to a later genetic analysis. A later analysis found that most CMV-associated TCR beta chains appeared HLA-restricted, with HLA associations seemingly driven largely by CMV exposure. Specific HLA alleles were associated with 16,951 TCR beta sequences at a false discovery rate of 0.05 in a later analysis.

The library was made by the immunoSEQ multiplex PCR assay. For the multiplex PCR, a mixture combining 60 forward primers for TCR Vbeta segments and 13 reverse primers for TCR Jbeta segments was used. Amplification of the CDR3 region of rearranged TCR beta genes was performed with a multiplex PCR assay on genomic DNA. The amplified TCR beta libraries were sequenced on the Illumina HiSeq System as 87-base-pair reads. The original pipeline was this. Across the roughly 640 repertoires, a later analysis counted some 80 million unique TCR beta chains, around 11 million of which were shared by at least two donors. A nearest-neighbor algorithm error-corrected the raw reads and collapsed the reads into unique sequences, merging closely related sequences to remove PCR and sequencing errors. To assign V, D and J gene segments, CDR3 sequences were aligned to IMGT reference sequences. Each retained sequence needed at least a six-nucleotide match to both a V gene segment and a J gene segment. Rearrangements were classified as productive when the CDR3 lacked stop codons and remained in frame with V and J, and all other rearrangements were classified as non-productive. CDR3 was defined by IMGT convention, running from the second conserved V-encoded cysteine to the conserved J-encoded phenylalanine. In an earlier analysis of more than 550 of the donors, sequences lacking an unambiguous match to a single V gene segment were excluded. In an earlier analysis of roughly 600 of the donors, a V segment was called functional when productive rearrangements were above 56.7%, and segregating when the standard deviation between donors exceeded 5%. A statistical classification framework was developed to diagnose cytomegalovirus status using the catalog of TCR beta chain sequences. In a later analysis, V and J genes were assigned by comparing TCR nucleotide sequences against IMGT/GENE-DB human TR gene sequences. A later analysis assigned CDR3 sequences and most-parsimonious VDJ recombination scenarios with the TCRdist pipeline. In a later analysis, each TCR beta chain was defined by its CDR3 amino acid sequence together with its V-gene family, and reads without a unique V-gene family were excluded. As a way to deal with suspected cross-contamination and a sequencing artifact, a later analysis dropped hundreds of nucleotide sequences that were highly shared and had low generation probability. A later analysis calculated a clonal expansion index for each public chain from normalized within-repertoire ranks of inferred template counts. In a later analysis, generation probabilities were computed using a VDJ recombination model fitted to out-of-frame rearrangements, and the results were checked against IGoR. In a later analysis, hypergeometric tests were used to score TCR-TCR, TCR-HLA and TCR-CMV co-occurrence, with a repertoire-size bias correction applied to TCR pairs. A later analysis estimated false discovery rates by permuting HLA or CMV assignments 20 times. In a later analysis, co-occurring TCRs were grouped using DBSCAN, with TCRdist sequence similarity added in when clustering inside HLA-allele-positive subsets. Repertoires with fewer than 30,000 or more than 120,000 public chains were left out of co-occurrence clustering, as were four to six repertoires with anomalous nucleotide sharing. The clones in this table, taken by TCRdb from immuneACCESS, are in-frame only. Not every clone is retained; where verified, under half of the shortfall comes from an unresolved V gene, and the cause of the rest is unknown. V and J calls and clone size are those listed in that table; D and trimming were worked out from the DNA. This sample is represented by under 200,000 clones; more than 65% of them were singletons. The biggest ten clones account for roughly 1.2% of the sample.

In the germline V gene, CDR1 corresponds to SGHDT and CDR2 to YYEEEE. The CDR3 measures 16 amino acids from cysteine to phenylalanine. The DNA shown is the 48-base CDR3, in frame from base 1. The junction shows trimming of 1 base on V and 6 bases on J, and the gene matches do not reach 12 bases of it. The material sequenced was PBMCs. The receptor was isolated from a woman between 45 and 60 years old in good health and CMV-seronegative. This receptor chain uses TRBV5-6 and TRBJ2-5; 7 bases in the middle match TRBD1. The nucleotide sequence reads TGTGCCAGCAGCTTGAGGTCGACAGGGAAGGGTAAGACCCAGTACTTC. Translated, this gives CASSLRSTGKGKTQYF.